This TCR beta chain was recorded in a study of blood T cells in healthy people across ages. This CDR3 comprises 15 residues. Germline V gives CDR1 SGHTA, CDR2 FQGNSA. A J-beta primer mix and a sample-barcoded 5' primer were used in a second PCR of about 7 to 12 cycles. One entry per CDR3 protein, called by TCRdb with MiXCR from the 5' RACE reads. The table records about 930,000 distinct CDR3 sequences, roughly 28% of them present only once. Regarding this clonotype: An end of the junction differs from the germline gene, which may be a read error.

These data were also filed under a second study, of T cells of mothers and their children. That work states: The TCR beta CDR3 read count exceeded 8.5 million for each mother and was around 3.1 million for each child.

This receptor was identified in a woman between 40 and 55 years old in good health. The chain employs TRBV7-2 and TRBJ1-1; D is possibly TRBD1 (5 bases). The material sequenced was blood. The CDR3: CACSFSTTVNTEAFF. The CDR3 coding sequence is TGTGCCTGCAGCTTCTCTACGACAGTGAACACTGAAGCTTTCTTT.